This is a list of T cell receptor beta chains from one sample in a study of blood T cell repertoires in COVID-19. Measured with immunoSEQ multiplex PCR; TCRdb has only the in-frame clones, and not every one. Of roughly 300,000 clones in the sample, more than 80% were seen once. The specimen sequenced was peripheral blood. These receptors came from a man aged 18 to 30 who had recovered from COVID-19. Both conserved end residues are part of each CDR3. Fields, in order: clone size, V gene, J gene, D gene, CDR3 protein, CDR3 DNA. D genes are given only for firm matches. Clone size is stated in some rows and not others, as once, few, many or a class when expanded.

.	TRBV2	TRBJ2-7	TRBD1	CASSATWTGSPYEQYF	TGTGCCAGCAGTGCTACGTGGACAGGGAGCCCCTACGAGCAGTACTTC
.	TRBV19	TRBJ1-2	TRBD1	CASSRGTGIVSGYTF	TGTGCCAGTAGTAGGGGGACAGGGATCGTCTCTGGCTACACCTTC
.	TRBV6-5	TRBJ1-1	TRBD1	CASSYVMSGGTEAFF	TGTGCCAGCAGTTACGTAATGTCAGGGGGCACTGAAGCTTTCTTT
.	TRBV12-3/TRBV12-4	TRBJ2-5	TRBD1	CASSRTGRETQYF	TGTGCCAGCAGTCGGACAGGGCGAGAGACCCAGTACTTC
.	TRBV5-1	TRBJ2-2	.	CASSGDGGDTGELFF	TGCGCCAGCAGCGGGGACGGAGGGGACACCGGGGAGCTGTTTTTT
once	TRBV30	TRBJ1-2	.	CAWSVQGRDYGYTF	TGTGCCTGGAGTGTACAAGGGAGGGACTATGGCTACACCTTC
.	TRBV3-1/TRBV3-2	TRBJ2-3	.	CASSQGGVTDTQYF	TGTGCCAGCAGCCAAGGGGGAGTCACAGATACGCAGTATTTT
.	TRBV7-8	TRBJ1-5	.	CASKTTGDQPQHF	TGTGCCAGCAAAACGACAGGAGATCAGCCCCAGCATTTT
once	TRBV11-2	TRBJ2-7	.	CASSLDGGRNTLSYEQYF	TGTGCCAGCAGCTTAGACGGGGGACGAAACACATTATCCTACGAGCAGTACTTC
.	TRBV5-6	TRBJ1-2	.	CASSGQRVTNYGYTF	TGTGCCAGCAGCGGCCAGAGGGTTACGAACTATGGCTACACCTTC
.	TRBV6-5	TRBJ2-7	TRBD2	CASGLAGLGEQYF	TGTGCCAGCGGACTAGCGGGGTTGGGGGAGCAGTACTTC
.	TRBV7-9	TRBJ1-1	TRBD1	CASSWGQGINTEAFF	TGTGCCAGCAGCTGGGGACAGGGAATAAACACTGAAGCTTTCTTT
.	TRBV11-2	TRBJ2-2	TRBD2	CASSLRGSAGELFF	TGTGCCAGCAGCTTACGCGGGAGTGCCGGGGAGCTGTTTTTT
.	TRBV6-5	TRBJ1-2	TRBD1	CASYGQGARGYTF	TGTGCCAGCTATGGGCAGGGGGCGAGGGGCTACACCTTC
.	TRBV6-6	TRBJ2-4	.	CASSQQVAKNIQYF	TGTGCCAGCAGTCAACAGGTGGCCAAAAACATTCAGTACTTC
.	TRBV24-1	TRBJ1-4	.	CATSDLGQPYNEKLFF	TGTGCCACCAGTGATTTGGGGCAGCCGTATAATGAAAAACTGTTTTTT
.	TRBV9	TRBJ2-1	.	CASSPGVSLYFEQFF	TGTGCCAGCAGCCCCGGGGTAAGCCTTTACTTTGAGCAGTTCTTC